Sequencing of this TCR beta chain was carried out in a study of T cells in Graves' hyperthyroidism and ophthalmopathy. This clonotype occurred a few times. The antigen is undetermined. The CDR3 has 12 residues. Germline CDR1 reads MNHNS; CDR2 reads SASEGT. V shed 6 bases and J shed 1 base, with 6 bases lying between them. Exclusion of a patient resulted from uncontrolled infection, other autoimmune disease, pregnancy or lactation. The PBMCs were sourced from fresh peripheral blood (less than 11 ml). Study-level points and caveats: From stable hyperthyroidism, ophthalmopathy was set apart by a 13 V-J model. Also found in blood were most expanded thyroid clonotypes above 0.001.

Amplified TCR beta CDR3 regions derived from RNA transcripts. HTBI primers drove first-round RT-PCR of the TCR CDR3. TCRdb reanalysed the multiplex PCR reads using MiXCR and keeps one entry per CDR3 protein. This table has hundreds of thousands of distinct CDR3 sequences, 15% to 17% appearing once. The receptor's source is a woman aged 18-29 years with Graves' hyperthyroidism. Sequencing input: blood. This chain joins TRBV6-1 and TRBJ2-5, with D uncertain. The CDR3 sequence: CASRRVQETQYF. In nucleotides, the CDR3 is TGTGCCAGCAGGAGAGTCCAAGAGACCCAGTACTTC.